Below are 18 T cell receptor beta chains sequenced from a single sample in a study of blood T cell repertoires in COVID-19. TCRdb keeps only in-frame clones here, not all; method: immunoSEQ multiplex PCR. Here the sample spans about 430,000 clones, around nine tenths being singletons. The sample was PBMCs or T cells enriched from blood (not recorded which). The receptors here all came from a woman aged 18 to 35 who had been exposed to COVID-19.

The chain joins TRBV7-9 to TRBJ2-1; tentatively, D is TRBD1 (6 bases). The CDR3 runs to 15 residues. In germline, CDR1 is SEHNR, CDR2 FQNEAQ (reference sequence). V lost 5 bases to trimming and J lost 0 bases, with 11 bases between them. The chain's CDR3 is CASSSTGSSYNEQFF. DNA of the CDR3: TGTGCCAGCAGCAGCACAGGGAGCTCCTACAATGAGCAGTTCTTC. The full variable domain, its missing parts supplied by reference TRBV7-9 and TRBJ2-1, is DTGVSQNPRHKITKRGQNVTFRCDPISEHNRLYWYRQTLGQGPEFLTYFQNEAQLEKSRLLSDRFSAERPKGSFSTLEIQRTEQGDSAMYLCASSSTGSSYNEQFFGPGTRLTVL.

The rearrangement uses TRBV11-3 and TRBJ2-3, with TRBD2 as a possible D gene (5 bases). Looked up from germline, CDR1 is SGHNT and CDR2 is YENEEA. Trimming shortened V by 5 bases and J by 0 bases, and 6 bases separated the two germline ends. The CDR3 extends over 13 amino acids. This chain's CDR3 is CASSASSTDTQYF. For the CDR3, the DNA is TGTGCCAGCAGCGCTAGCAGCACAGATACGCAGTATTTT.

The chain carries TRBV7-8 and TRBJ2-1; 11 nucleotides line up with TRBD1. The ends lost 5 bases at V and 12 bases at J; junction bases unmatched: 3. This CDR3 comprises 12 residues. Germline assignment: CDR1 SGHVS and CDR2 FQNEAQ. CDR3 region: CASSRTGGLQFF. CDR3 nucleotide sequence: TGTGCCAGCAGCAGGACAGGGGGCTTGCAGTTCTTC. Full variable domain (remainder filled in from reference TRBV7-8 and TRBJ2-1): GAGVSQSPRYKVAKRGQDVALRCDPISGHVSLFWYQQALGQGPEFLTYFQNEAQLDKSGLPSDRFFAERPEGSVSTLKIQRTQQEDSAVYLCASSRTGGLQFFGPGTRLTVL.

This chain uses TRBV4-1 with TRBJ2-2; D remains unclear. V lost 2 bases, J lost 0 bases, and 13 bases lay in between. The CDR3 is 17 amino acids. Germline V gene sequence: CDR1 MGHRA, CDR2 YSYEKL. CDR3 sequence (DNA): TGCGCCAGCAGCCAAACAAGCGCCGTCGCGAACACCGGGGAGCTGTTTTTT. Translation: CASSQTSAVANTGELFF.

This chain links TRBV6-5 with TRBJ2-3, with a weak D call TRBD2 (6 bases). The CDR3 contains 15 residues. Germline CDR1 is MNHEY and CDR2 is SVGAGI. V dropped 7 bases and J dropped 2 bases, with 16 bases sitting between them. The CDR3 spells CASIAGTVNTDTQYF. In DNA, the CDR3 is TGTGCCAGCATTGCGGGGACTGTGAACACAGATACGCAGTATTTT.

V usage is TRBV2 and J usage is TRBJ2-7; 9 nucleotides match TRBD1. Germline trimming cut 6 bases from V and 6 bases from J; bases unmatched to any gene: 6. The length of the CDR3 is 13 residues. Germline CDR1 reads SNHLY; CDR2 reads FYNNEI. CDR3 in amino acids: CASRQTGGGEQYF. CDR3 nucleotide sequence: TGTGCCAGCAGGCAAACAGGGGGCGGCGAGCAGTACTTC.

The chain links TRBV4-2 to TRBJ2-2; 9 positions match TRBD2. The trim removed 0 bases at V and 10 bases at J, leaving 9 bases unmatched. The CDR3 consists of 16 residues. Germline assignment: CDR1 LGHNA and CDR2 YNFKEQ. The CDR3 region has the DNA TGTGCCAGCAGCCAAGAGGGGGCGGGGGGGCCTGCGGAGCTGTTTTTT. It specifies CASSQEGAGGPAELFF.

The gene calls are TRBV2 and TRBJ1-4; tentatively, D is TRBD1 (5 bases). V dropped 5 bases and J dropped 8 bases, with 24 bases sitting between them. The CDR3 totals 17 residues. Germline lookup yields CDR1 SNHLY and CDR2 FYNNEI. Written as DNA, the CDR3 is TGTGCCAGCAGTCTCGTGCCGATAGGGCAGGGTGGAGAAAAACTGTTTTTT. Translated: CASSLVPIGQGGEKLFF.

The rearrangement joins TRBV28 to TRBJ2-3; 7 positions match TRBD1. The CDR3 is 15 residues long. With 4 bases clipped from V and 0 bases from J, the junction kept 4 bases outside the gene matches. Germline V lookup: CDR1 MDHEN, CDR2 SYDVKM. DNA for the CDR3: TGTGCCAGCAGTTCGCAGGGGGTAAGCACAGATACGCAGTATTTT. It is translated as CASSSQGVSTDTQYF.

The CDR3 region is CASSLSFGDRGEQYF. CDR3 coding DNA: TGTGCCAGCAGTTTAAGTTTTGGGGACAGGGGAGAGCAGTACTTC. The chain links TRBV27 to TRBJ2-7; 10 nucleotides agree with TRBD1. This CDR3 has 15 amino acids. CDR1 is MNHEY, CDR2 SMNVEV, per germline (reference sequence). After removal of 2 bases from V and 7 bases from J, the junction contained 8 bases not matched to a gene.

This clone was seen only once. The chain joins TRBV5-1 to TRBJ2-5, with D hard to call. The CDR3 consists of 12 residues. The V end was cut by 5 bases, the J end by 3 bases, with 8 bases between. The germline gives CDR1 SGHRS, CDR2 YFSETQ. CDR3 nucleotide sequence: TGCGCCAGCAGTCGACTGGAAGAGACCCAGTACTTC. Translating gives CASSRLEETQYF. The whole variable domain, filled in from reference TRBV5-1 and TRBJ2-5, reads KAGVTQTPRYLIKTRGQQVTLSCSPISGHRSVSWYQQTPGQGLQFLFEYFSETQRNKGNFPGRFSGRQFSNSRSEMNVSTLELGDSALYLCASSRLEETQYFGPGTRLLVL.

The chain joins TRBV19 to TRBJ2-7, with 8 bases aligning to TRBD1. The CDR3 sequence is 13 residues long. Germline CDR1 and CDR2: LNHDA and SQIVND (reference sequence). The V and J ends lost 4 bases and 2 bases, in that order; junction bases with no gene match: 1. CDR3 region: CASSKDRAYEQYF. DNA for the CDR3: TGTGCCAGTAGTAAGGACAGGGCCTACGAGCAGTACTTC.

The rearrangement links TRBV12-3 or TRBV12-4 to TRBJ2-5, with no clear D. V lost 2 bases to trimming and J lost 1 base, with 5 bases between them. The CDR3 extends over 13 amino acids. CDR3 in amino acids: CASSLIGQETQYF. CDR3 bases: TGTGCCAGCAGTTTAATCGGCCAAGAGACCCAGTACTTC.

This chain connects TRBV2 to TRBJ1-1, with 8 bases that match TRBD1. CDR3 length equals 13 residues. V lost 8 bases and J lost 1; bases outside the gene matches: 3. Germline V gene sequence: CDR1 SNHLY, CDR2 FYNNEI. The CDR3 here is CASLGTGNTEAFF. The CDR3 DNA follows: TGTGCCAGCCTGGGGACAGGGAACACTGAAGCTTTCTTT.

The J gene is TRBJ1-4, the V gene TRBV28, with 7 nucleotides matching TRBD1. The CDR3 extends over 17 amino acids. Germline V gene sequence: CDR1 MDHEN, CDR2 SYDVKM. V lost 6 bases, J lost 4 bases, and 14 bases stayed unmatched. The CDR3, as DNA: TGTGCCAGCAGGCCGCTTGACCCGGGACAGATTAATGAAAAACTGTTTTTT. Amino acid sequence: CASRPLDPGQINEKLFF.

This clone was seen just once. The V and J genes are TRBV6-5 and TRBJ1-4, with a tentative D call TRBD1 (6 bases). Germline CDR1 is MNHEY and CDR2 is SVGAGI. The CDR3 extends over 14 amino acids. Trimming took 8 bases from V and 4 from J, leaving 14 bases between them. CDR3 protein: CASGPGTNNEKLFF. As DNA, the CDR3 is TGTGCCAGCGGTCCCGGGACAAATAATGAAAAACTGTTTTTT.

V usage is TRBV7-9 and J usage is TRBJ1-4, with 10 bases matching TRBD1. Per the germline V gene, CDR1 is SEHNR and CDR2 is FQNEAQ (reference sequence). V dropped 3 bases and J dropped 8; count of bases not matched to a gene: 9. The CDR3 length is 16 residues. The CDR3 sequence: CASSLEPTGGLEKLFF. For the CDR3, the DNA is TGTGCCAGCAGCTTGGAACCGACAGGGGGCCTGGAAAAACTGTTTTTT.

The gene calls are TRBV28 and TRBJ2-5, with TRBD2 matching over 8 bases. Germline values: CDR1 MDHEN, CDR2 SYDVKM. The CDR3 has 15 amino acids. Trimming removed 5 bases from V and 4 bases from J; junction bases left unmatched: 9. The CDR3: CASSATAGGVETQYF. Written as DNA, the CDR3 is TGTGCCAGCAGTGCCACAGCCGGGGGGGTAGAGACCCAGTACTTC. Variable domain in full (rest from reference TRBV28 and TRBJ2-5): DVKVTQSSRYLVKRTGEKVFLECVQDMDHENMFWYRQDPGLGLRLIYFSYDVKMKEKGDIPEGYSVSREKKERFSLILESASTNQTSMYLCASSATAGGVETQYFGPGTRLLVL.